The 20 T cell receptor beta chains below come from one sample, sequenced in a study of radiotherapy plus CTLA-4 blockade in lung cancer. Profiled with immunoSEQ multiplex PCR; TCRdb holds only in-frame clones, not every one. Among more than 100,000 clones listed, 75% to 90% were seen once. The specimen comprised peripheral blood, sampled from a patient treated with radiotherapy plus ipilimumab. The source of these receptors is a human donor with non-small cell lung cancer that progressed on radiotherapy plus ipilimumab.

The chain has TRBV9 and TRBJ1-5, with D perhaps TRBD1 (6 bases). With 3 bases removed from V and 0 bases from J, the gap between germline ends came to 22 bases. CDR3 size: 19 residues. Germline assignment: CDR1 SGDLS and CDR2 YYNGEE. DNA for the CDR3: TGTGCCAGCAGCGCGACAACGGACAACAGGGTGTATAGCAATCAGCCCCAGCATTTT. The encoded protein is CASSATTDNRVYSNQPQHF.

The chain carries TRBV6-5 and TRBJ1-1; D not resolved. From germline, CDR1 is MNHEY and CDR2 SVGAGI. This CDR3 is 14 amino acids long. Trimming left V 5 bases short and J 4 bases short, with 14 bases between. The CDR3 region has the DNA TGTGCCAGCAGTGTTCAAGGGCGCCTCACTGAAGCTTTCTTT. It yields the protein CASSVQGRLTEAFF.

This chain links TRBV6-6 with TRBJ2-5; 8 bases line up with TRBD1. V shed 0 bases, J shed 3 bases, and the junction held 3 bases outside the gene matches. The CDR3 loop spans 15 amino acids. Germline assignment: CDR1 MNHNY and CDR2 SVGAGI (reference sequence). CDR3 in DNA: TGTGCCAGCAGTTACTCAGGGACAGGCAAAGAGACCCAGTACTTC. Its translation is CASSYSGTGKETQYF.

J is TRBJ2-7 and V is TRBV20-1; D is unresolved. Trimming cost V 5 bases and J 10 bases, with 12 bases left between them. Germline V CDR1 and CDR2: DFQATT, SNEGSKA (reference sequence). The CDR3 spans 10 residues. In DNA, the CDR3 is TGCAGTGCTGAAATTGAGAATCAGTACTTC. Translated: CSAEIENQYF.

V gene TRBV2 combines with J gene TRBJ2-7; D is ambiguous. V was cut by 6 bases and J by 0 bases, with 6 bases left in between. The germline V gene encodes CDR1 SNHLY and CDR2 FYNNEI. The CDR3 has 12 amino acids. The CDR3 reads CASRSNSYEQYF. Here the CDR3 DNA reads TGTGCCAGCAGAAGCAACTCCTACGAGCAGTACTTC.

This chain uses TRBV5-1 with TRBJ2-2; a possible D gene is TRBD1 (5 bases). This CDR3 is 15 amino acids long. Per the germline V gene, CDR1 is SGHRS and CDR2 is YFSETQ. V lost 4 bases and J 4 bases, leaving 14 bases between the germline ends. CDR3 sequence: CASSPDIRVTGELFF. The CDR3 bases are TGCGCCAGCAGCCCGGACATAAGGGTCACCGGGGAGCTGTTTTTT. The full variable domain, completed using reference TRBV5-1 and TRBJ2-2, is KAGVTQTPRYLIKTRGQQVTLSCSPISGHRSVSWYQQTPGQGLQFLFEYFSETQRNKGNFPGRFSGRQFSNSRSEMNVSTLELGDSALYLCASSPDIRVTGELFFGEGSRLTVL.

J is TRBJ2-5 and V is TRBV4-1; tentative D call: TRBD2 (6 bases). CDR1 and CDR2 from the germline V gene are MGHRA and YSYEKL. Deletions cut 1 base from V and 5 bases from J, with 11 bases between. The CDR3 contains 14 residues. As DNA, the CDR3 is TGCGCCAGCAGCCAAGGGACTATTATCGAGACCCAGTACTTC. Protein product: CASSQGTIIETQYF.

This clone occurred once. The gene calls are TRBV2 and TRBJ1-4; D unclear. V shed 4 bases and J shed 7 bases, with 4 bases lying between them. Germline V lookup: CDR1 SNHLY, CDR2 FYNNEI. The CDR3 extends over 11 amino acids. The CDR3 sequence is CASSVFEKLFF. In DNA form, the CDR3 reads TGTGCCAGCAGTGTATTTGAAAAACTGTTTTTT.

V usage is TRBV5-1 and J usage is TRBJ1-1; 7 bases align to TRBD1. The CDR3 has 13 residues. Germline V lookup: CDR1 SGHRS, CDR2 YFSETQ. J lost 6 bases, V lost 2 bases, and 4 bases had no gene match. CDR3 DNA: TGCGCCAGCAGCTTCGACAGGGTACCTGAAGCTTTCTTT. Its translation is CASSFDRVPEAFF.

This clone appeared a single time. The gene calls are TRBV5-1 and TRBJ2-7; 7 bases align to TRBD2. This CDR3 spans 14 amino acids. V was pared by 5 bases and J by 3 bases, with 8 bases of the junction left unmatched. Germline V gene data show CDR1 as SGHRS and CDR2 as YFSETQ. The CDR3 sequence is CASSSRGTNYEQYF. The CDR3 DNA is TGCGCCAGCAGTTCACGCGGGACTAACTACGAGCAGTACTTC. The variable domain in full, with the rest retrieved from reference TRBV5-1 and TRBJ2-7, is KAGVTQTPRYLIKTRGQQVTLSCSPISGHRSVSWYQQTPGQGLQFLFEYFSETQRNKGNFPGRFSGRQFSNSRSEMNVSTLELGDSALYLCASSSRGTNYEQYFGPGTRLTVT.

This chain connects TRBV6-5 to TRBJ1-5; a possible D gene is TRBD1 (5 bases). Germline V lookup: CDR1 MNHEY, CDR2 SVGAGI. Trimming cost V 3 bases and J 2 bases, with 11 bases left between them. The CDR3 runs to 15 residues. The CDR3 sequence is CASSYEGKGNQPQHF. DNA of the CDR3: TGTGCCAGCAGTTATGAGGGGAAAGGCAATCAGCCCCAGCATTTT.

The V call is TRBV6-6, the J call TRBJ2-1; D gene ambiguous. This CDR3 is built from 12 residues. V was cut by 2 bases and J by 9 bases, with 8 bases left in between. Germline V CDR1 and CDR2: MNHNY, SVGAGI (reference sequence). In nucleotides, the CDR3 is TGTGCCAGCAGTTACGTGCTGCGTGAGCAGTTCTTC. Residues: CASSYVLREQFF.

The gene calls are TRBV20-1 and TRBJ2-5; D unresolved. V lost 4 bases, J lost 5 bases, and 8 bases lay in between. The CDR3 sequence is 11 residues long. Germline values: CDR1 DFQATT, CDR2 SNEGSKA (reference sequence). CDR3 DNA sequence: TGCAGTGCTACACCCTCTGAGACCCAGTACTTC. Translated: CSATPSETQYF.

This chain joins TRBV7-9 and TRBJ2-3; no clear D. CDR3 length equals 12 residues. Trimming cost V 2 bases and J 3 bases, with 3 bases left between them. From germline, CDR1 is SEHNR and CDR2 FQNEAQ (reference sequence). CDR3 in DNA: TGTGCCAGCAGCTTATTGACAGATACGCAGTATTTT. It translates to CASSLLTDTQYF.

The DNA of the CDR3 is TGCGCCAGCAGCTCAGGGAGGGGTCAGGAGACCCAGTACTTC. Amino acid sequence: CASSSGRGQETQYF. This chain connects TRBV5-1 to TRBJ2-5; 7 bases map to TRBD2. V lost 3 bases to trimming and J lost 5 bases; unmatched junction nucleotides: 7. This CDR3 spans 14 amino acids. Germline CDR1 is SGHRS and CDR2 is YFSETQ.

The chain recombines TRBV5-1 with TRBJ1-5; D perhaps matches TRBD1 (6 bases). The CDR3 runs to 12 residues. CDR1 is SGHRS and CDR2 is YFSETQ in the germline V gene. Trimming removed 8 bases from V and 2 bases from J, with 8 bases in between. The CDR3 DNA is TGCGCCAGGGACAGCCGCAATCAGCCCCAGCATTTT. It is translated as CARDSRNQPQHF.

CDR3 nucleotide sequence: TGTGCCAGCAGCTTAAGGTCCGACAGCTACGAGCAGTACTTC. This translates into CASSLRSDSYEQYF. V is TRBV7-9 and J is TRBJ2-7, with a possible D match to TRBD1 (5 bases). CDR3 length: 14 amino acids. Germline values: CDR1 SEHNR, CDR2 FQNEAQ (reference sequence). V was clipped by 2 bases and J by 3 bases, with 11 bases between them.

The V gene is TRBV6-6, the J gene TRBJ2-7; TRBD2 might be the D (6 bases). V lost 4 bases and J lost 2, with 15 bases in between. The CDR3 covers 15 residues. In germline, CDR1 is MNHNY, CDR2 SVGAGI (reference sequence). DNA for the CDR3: TGTGCCAGCAGTTTACGCGACGGGGGAACCTACGAGCAGTACTTC. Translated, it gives CASSLRDGGTYEQYF.

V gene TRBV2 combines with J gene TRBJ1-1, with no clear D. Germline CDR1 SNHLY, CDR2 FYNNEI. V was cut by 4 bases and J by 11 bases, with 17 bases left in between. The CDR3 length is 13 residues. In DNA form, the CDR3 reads TGTGCCAGCAGTGCAAACCGGGGAGGTCGGGCTTTCTTT. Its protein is CASSANRGGRAFF.

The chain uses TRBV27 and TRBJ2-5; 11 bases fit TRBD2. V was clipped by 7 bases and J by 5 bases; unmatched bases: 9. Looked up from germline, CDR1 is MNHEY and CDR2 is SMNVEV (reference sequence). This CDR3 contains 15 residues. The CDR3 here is CASTSLAGAGETQYF. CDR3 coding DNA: TGTGCCAGCACGTCACTAGCGGGGGCCGGGGAGACCCAGTACTTC.